Each of the 18 T cell receptor beta chains below was sequenced from the same sample in a study of cytomegalovirus exposure and HLA in healthy donors. This PCR relied on a set of 60 Vbeta primers and 13 Jbeta primers. Sequencing was performed with immunoSEQ multiplex PCR; in TCRdb, only in-frame clones are kept and a portion is missing. The table includes 90,000 to 150,000 clones, more than 70% detected once. Sequenced: PBMCs. The receptors were gathered from a man aged 45-60 years in good health and CMV-seronegative.

This clone has only one observation. V gene TRBV7-9 combines with J gene TRBJ2-1; TRBD1 aligns across 12 bases. CDR3 size: 15 residues. V lost 5 bases and J lost 10; bases outside the gene matches: 9. From germline, CDR1 is SEHNR and CDR2 FQNEAQ (reference sequence). CDR3 nucleotide sequence: TGTGCCAGCAGCCATACCGGGACAGGGGGCCGAGAGCAGTTCTTC. Protein product: CASSHTGTGGREQFF.

The chain uses TRBV30 and TRBJ1-1; D is perhaps TRBD1 (5 bases). The CDR3 covers 14 residues. Looked up from germline, CDR1 is GTSNPN and CDR2 is SVGIG (reference sequence). The V gene lost 3 bases and the J gene lost 7 bases, with 18 bases spanning the gap. CDR3 loop: CAWSPAPGLVEAFF. The CDR3 coding sequence is TGTGCCTGGAGCCCCGCCCCAGGGTTGGTTGAAGCTTTCTTT.

This chain uses TRBV4-3 with TRBJ2-1; D unresolved. Between the trimmed V and J ends, which lost 6 bases and 0 bases, there was a span of 9 bases. CDR1 and CDR2 (germline): LGHNA, YSLEER. The CDR3 has 14 amino acids. The CDR3 loop reads CASSCGSSYNEQFF. In DNA form, the CDR3 reads TGCGCCAGCAGTTGCGGAAGCTCCTACAATGAGCAGTTCTTC.

V usage is TRBV21-1 and J usage is TRBJ1-5; the D call TRBD1 from the table was never checked on the DNA. TRBV21-1 is a pseudogene. This CDR3 spans 16 amino acids. CDR3 in DNA: TGTGCCAGCAGCACCCAACAGGGGGCTTGGAATCAGCCCCAGCATTTT. Protein sequence: CASSTQQGAWNQPQHF.

The chain combines TRBV4-3 with TRBJ1-5; D remains unclear. The length of the CDR3 is 13 residues. V lost 5 bases and J lost 0, with 5 bases in between. The germline V gene encodes CDR1 LGHNA and CDR2 YSLEER. Here the CDR3 reads CASSGGSNQPQHF. The CDR3 DNA is TGCGCCAGCAGCGGCGGTAGCAATCAGCCCCAGCATTTT.

V usage is TRBV10-3 and J usage is TRBJ1-5, with D hard to call. The CDR3 covers 14 residues. V was trimmed by 6 bases and J by 2 bases, leaving 11 bases between them. Germline V gene data show CDR1 as ENHRY and CDR2 as SYGVKD. CDR3: CAIRPNEGNQPQHF. CDR3 DNA sequence: TGTGCCATCAGACCAAACGAGGGCAATCAGCCCCAGCATTTT.

The CDR3 loop reads CASSLTGLNTEAFF. The CDR3 coding sequence is TGTGCCAGCAGCTTAACAGGACTAAACACTGAAGCTTTCTTT. The chain carries TRBV11-2 and TRBJ1-1, with a weak D call TRBD1 (5 bases). V lost 2 bases and J 2 bases, leaving 9 bases between the germline ends. Looked up from germline, CDR1 is SGHAT and CDR2 is FQNNGV. The CDR3 runs 14 residues.

The rearrangement uses TRBV28 and TRBJ1-5; D unclear. CDR1 is MDHEN and CDR2 is SYDVKM in the germline V gene. V was trimmed by 3 bases and J by 3 bases, leaving 9 bases between them. This CDR3 is 14 amino acids long. CDR3 nucleotides: TGTGCCAGCAGTTTGACGGGGAACAATCAGCCCCAGCATTTT. It is translated as CASSLTGNNQPQHF.

This clone turned up a few times. The genes are TRBV4-3 and TRBJ1-1; D is perhaps TRBD1 (5 bases). CDR1 is LGHNA, CDR2 YSLEER, per germline. The V end lost 5 bases, the J end lost 6 bases, and 19 bases lay between the germline ends. This CDR3 region has 15 residues. The CDR3 sequence is CASSVLSGVGAEAFF. The DNA of the CDR3 is TGCGCCAGCAGCGTCCTCAGCGGGGTGGGGGCTGAAGCTTTCTTT.

V gene TRBV4-3 combines with J gene TRBJ2-7; D is undetermined. V gave up 0 bases and J gave up 5 bases, with 11 bases separating them. CDR1 is LGHNA, CDR2 YSLEER, per germline. The CDR3 covers 14 residues. In DNA, the CDR3 is TGCGCCAGCAGCCAAGATCCACATCTGGACGAGCAGTACTTC. It specifies CASSQDPHLDEQYF.

The chain carries TRBV10-3 and TRBJ2-7; maybe TRBD1 (6 bases). V lost 8 bases and J 1 base, leaving 9 bases between the germline ends. The CDR3 has 12 residues. CDR1 and CDR2 (germline): ENHRY, SYGVKD. This chain's CDR3 is CAIRDISYEQYF. The CDR3 DNA sequence: TGTGCCATCCGGGACATATCCTACGAGCAGTACTTC.

The chain is built from TRBV6-1 and TRBJ1-1, with no clear D. The CDR3 is made up of 14 amino acids. Looked up from germline, CDR1 is MNHNS and CDR2 is SASEGT. Trimming took 7 bases from V and 7 from J, leaving 19 bases between them. The CDR3 DNA sequence: TGTGCCAGCACCCCTTCGGGAGGCGGGCATGAAGCTTTCTTT. Residues: CASTPSGGGHEAFF.

The rearrangement uses TRBV9 and TRBJ2-1; TRBD2 agrees at 15 bases. Trimming removed 4 bases from V and 8 bases from J; junction bases left unmatched: 7. Germline V CDR1 and CDR2: SGDLS, YYNGEE. This CDR3 region has 16 residues. The CDR3 DNA follows: TGTGCCAGCAGCCCCGGACTAGCGGGAGGGGAGTATGAGCAGTTCTTC. Translated, it gives CASSPGLAGGEYEQFF.

Only a few counts were recorded for this clone. V usage is TRBV19 and J usage is TRBJ2-5; D might be TRBD2 (5 bases). V lost 6 bases, J lost 2 bases, and 10 bases lay in between. The germline V gene encodes CDR1 LNHDA and CDR2 SQIVND (reference sequence). This CDR3 has 13 amino acids. The chain's CDR3 is CASSPGRQETQYF. The CDR3 DNA is TGTGCCAGTAGCCCGGGAAGGCAAGAGACCCAGTACTTC. Full variable domain (outside the CDR3, taken from reference TRBV19 and TRBJ2-5): DGGITQSPKYLFRKEGQNVTLSCEQNLNHDAMYWYRQDPGQGLRLIYYSQIVNDFQKGDIAEGYSVSREKKESFPLTVTSAQKNPTAFYLCASSPGRQETQYFGPGTRLLVL.

The J gene is TRBJ2-7, the V gene TRBV5-1; D is ambiguous. Germline V gene lookup returns CDR1 SGHRS and CDR2 YFSETQ. Deletions cut 4 bases from V and 0 bases from J, with 8 bases between. There are 13 residues in the CDR3. CDR3 sequence reads: CASSPSFSYEQYF. The CDR3 coding sequence is TGCGCCAGCAGCCCCTCTTTCTCCTACGAGCAGTACTTC.

The rearrangement joins TRBV4-2 to TRBJ1-3, with unresolved D. The CDR3 loop spans 16 amino acids. V was shortened by 0 bases and J by 0 bases, with 9 bases between the two germline ends. In germline, CDR1 is LGHNA, CDR2 YNFKEQ. The CDR3 region is CASSQDRGISGNTIYF. CDR3 bases: TGTGCCAGCAGCCAAGATCGAGGGATCTCTGGAAACACCATATATTTT.

The sample holds a few counts of this clone. This rearrangement joins TRBV6-6 to TRBJ1-6; tentative D call: TRBD1 (5 bases). The CDR3 loop spans 14 amino acids. The ends were cut back, 4 bases at V and 4 bases at J, with 8 bases in the middle. Germline V gene lookup returns CDR1 MNHNY and CDR2 SVGAGI (reference sequence). The chain's CDR3 is CASSSTVYNSPLHF. The CDR3 DNA follows: TGTGCCAGCAGTTCGACAGTGTATAATTCACCCCTCCACTTT.

The gene calls are TRBV28 and TRBJ1-5; the D gene is possibly TRBD1 (6 bases). The CDR3 loop spans 14 amino acids. The ends were cut back, 8 bases at V and 3 bases at J, with 14 bases in the middle. The germline CDR1 and CDR2 sequences are MDHEN and SYDVKM. The chain's CDR3 is CASGGAGTNQPQHF. The CDR3 region has the DNA TGTGCCAGCGGGGGGGCAGGGACCAATCAGCCCCAGCATTTT. Full variable domain (missing parts from reference TRBV28 and TRBJ1-5): DVKVTQSSRYLVKRTGEKVFLECVQDMDHENMFWYRQDPGLGLRLIYFSYDVKMKEKGDIPEGYSVSREKKERFSLILESASTNQTSMYLCASGGAGTNQPQHFGDGTRLSIL.